Following are 14 T cell receptor beta chains from one sample sequenced in a study of T-cell reconstitution after alpha-beta-depleted transplantation in children. Molecular barcoding with unique molecular identifiers was used for the TCRbeta library. MiXCR was run by TCRdb on the PCR reads, yielding one entry per CDR3 protein. Here the sample spans about 500,000 distinct CDR3 sequences, 32% being singletons. Specimen: PBMCs from the stem cell graft donor, collected from the stem cell graft. These receptor sequences come from a human donor who donated a stem cell graft to a child with aplastic anemia.

This clonotype appeared a few times. The chain uses TRBV4-3 and TRBJ2-4, with TRBD2 matching 7 bases. The germline V gene encodes CDR1 LGHNA and CDR2 YSLEER. With 6 bases clipped from V and 9 bases from J, the junction kept 14 bases outside the gene matches. The CDR3 runs to 15 residues. The CDR3 DNA reads as TGCGCCAGCAGTCTTGAGCGGGGAAGTTACGGCATTCAGTACTTC. Its protein is CASSLERGSYGIQYF.

The rearrangement uses TRBV7-2 and TRBJ1-4; no clear D. Trimming pared 6 bases from V and 7 bases from J, leaving 12 bases between. The CDR3 spans 13 residues. In germline, CDR1 is SGHTA, CDR2 FQGNSA. In DNA, the CDR3 is TGTGCCAGCAGATCGACCTGGGGTGAAAAACTGTTTTTT. It yields the protein CASRSTWGEKLFF.

This clonotype has just a few counts. The chain is built from TRBV20-1 and TRBJ1-2; 9 bases agree with TRBD1. Germline CDR1 is DFQATT and CDR2 is SNEGSKA (reference sequence). Trimming cost V 3 bases and J 8 bases; bases outside gene matches: 10. This CDR3 has 14 amino acids. Written as DNA, the CDR3 is TGCAGTGCTAGCACCGGGACAGGGATTCGGGGCTACACCTTC. It specifies CSASTGTGIRGYTF.

The V and J genes are TRBV27 and TRBJ1-1; D perhaps matches TRBD1 (5 bases). Trimming pared 2 bases from V and 4 bases from J, leaving 14 bases between. The CDR3 is made up of 15 amino acids. Germline V gene data show CDR1 as MNHEY and CDR2 as SMNVEV (reference sequence). The CDR3 sequence: CASSLMGNGGTEAFF. In nucleotides, the CDR3 is TGTGCCAGCAGTTTAATGGGGAACGGGGGCACTGAAGCTTTCTTT.

Comment on this clonotype: The junction departs from the called germline gene at one end, perhaps through a read error. The V gene is TRBV3-1, the J gene TRBJ2-1; 7 positions agree with TRBD2. The germline V gene has CDR1 LGHDT and CDR2 YNNKEL (reference sequence). The length of the CDR3 is 12 residues. The CDR3 loop reads CASSQGTSGKVF. CDR3 in DNA: TGTGCCAGCAGCCAAGGAACCAGCGGGAAGGTCTTC.

V is TRBV7-2 and J is TRBJ1-5; tentative D call: TRBD1 (6 bases). The V and J ends lost 1 base and 6 bases respectively, with 13 bases between them. The germline V gene encodes CDR1 SGHTA and CDR2 FQGNSA. The CDR3 is 15 residues long. The CDR3 nucleotides are TGTGCCAGCAGCTTAGACAGGGCGGGGGGTCAGCCCCAGCATTTT. It yields the protein CASSLDRAGGQPQHF.

This clonotype was seen a few times. This chain connects TRBV6-1 to TRBJ2-1; TRBD2 is a possible D gene (6 bases). The germline CDR1 and CDR2 sequences are MNHNS and SASEGT. V was clipped by 6 bases and J by 14 bases, with 26 bases between them. This CDR3 spans 15 amino acids. The CDR3 region is CASRTHSDSGAGEFF. CDR3 in DNA: TGTGCCAGCAGGACACATAGCGATAGCGGAGCTGGGGAGTTCTTC.

This clonotype was observed a handful of times. The J gene is TRBJ1-2, the V gene TRBV11-2, with TRBD1 as a possible D gene (6 bases). Trimming pared 4 bases from V and 6 bases from J, leaving 18 bases between. Germline assignment: CDR1 SGHAT and CDR2 FQNNGV. The CDR3 covers 15 residues. For the CDR3, the DNA is TGTGCCAGCAGCTGGGACACCCTTCGGGTTGATGGCTACACCTTC. This gives the protein CASSWDTLRVDGYTF.

As regards this clonotype: This could be a read error, since a much larger clone is one nucleotide away. The gene calls are TRBV11-1 and TRBJ2-3, with D unclear. The germline V and J ends were trimmed by 5 bases and 4 bases, with 4 bases remaining between them. Germline CDR1 SGHAT, CDR2 FQDESV (reference sequence). CDR3 size: 11 residues. CDR3 amino acids: CASSRADTQYF. Written as DNA, the CDR3 is TGTGCCAGCAGCCGGGCAGATACGCAGTATTTT.

This clonotype has ten or more counts. The J gene is TRBJ2-1, the V gene TRBV12-3 or TRBV12-4; TRBD1 matches at 9 bases. The V and J ends lost 5 bases and 4 bases, in that order; junction bases with no gene match: 3. The CDR3 covers 14 residues. This CDR3 reads CASSGTGKYNEQFF. The DNA of the CDR3 is TGTGCCAGCAGTGGGACAGGGAAATACAATGAGCAGTTCTTC.

This clonotype showed up just a few times. The chain couples TRBV9 to TRBJ2-1; TRBD1 or TRBD2 may be the D gene (5 bases each). The germline CDR1 and CDR2 sequences are SGDLS and YYNGEE. Trimming took off 3 bases at V and 1 base at J, with 11 bases between the two ends. The CDR3 length is 15 residues. Here the CDR3 reads CASSETGGSYNEQFF. The CDR3 DNA is TGTGCCAGCAGCGAGACTGGGGGATCCTACAATGAGCAGTTCTTC.

The chain combines TRBV7-9 with TRBJ2-7, with TRBD1 as a possible D gene (6 bases). V dropped 5 bases and J dropped 5 bases, with 19 bases sitting between them. Germline CDR1 and CDR2: SEHNR and FQNEAQ (reference sequence). The CDR3 extends over 15 amino acids. CDR3 bases: TGTGCCAGCAGCGCGCCTTTAGGGGGTTCCAACGAGCAGTACTTC. Translating gives CASSAPLGGSNEQYF.

This clonotype was counted a few times. This chain joins TRBV7-2 and TRBJ2-7; 7 positions agree with TRBD1. Germline assignment: CDR1 SGHTA and CDR2 FQGNSA. Trimming at V came to 6 bases and at J to 2 bases, leaving 13 bases not matched to a gene. The CDR3 runs to 16 residues. CDR3 nucleotides: TGTGCCAGCAGAAGATTTTCTTCACAGGGGACCTACGAGCAGTACTTC. Its protein is CASRRFSSQGTYEQYF.

The sample holds a few counts of this clonotype. The chain uses TRBV7-9 and TRBJ2-3, with D unclear. CDR1 and CDR2 (germline): SEHNR, FQNEAQ (reference sequence). CDR3 size: 14 residues. The V gene lost 1 base and the J gene lost 7 bases, with 12 bases spanning the gap. CDR3 in DNA: TGTGCCAGCAGCTTAGACAGCAATTCGAATACGCAGTATTTT. It translates to CASSLDSNSNTQYF.